Presented here are 32 T cell receptor beta chains from one specimen sequenced in a study of blood T cell repertoires in COVID-19. Using immunoSEQ multiplex PCR, the repertoire was profiled, and TCRdb retains in-frame clones only, with some absent. The sample comprises about 270,000 clones, around 90% of which are singletons, and 2.8% rests with the top ten. The sample consisted of PBMCs or T cells enriched from blood (not recorded which). These receptors came from a man aged 35 to 55 who had been exposed to COVID-19.

The gene calls are TRBV5-1 and TRBJ2-1, with 11 bases lining up with TRBD2. Trimming took 2 bases from V and 5 from J; bases not matched to a gene: 6. The germline CDR1 and CDR2 sequences are SGHRS and YFSETQ. The CDR3 totals 16 residues. CDR3 sequence reads: CASSLGGTSGHNEQFF. CDR3 coding DNA: TGCGCCAGCAGCTTAGGAGGGACTAGCGGCCACAATGAGCAGTTCTTC. Supplemented by reference TRBV5-1 and TRBJ2-1, the full variable domain reads KAGVTQTPRYLIKTRGQQVTLSCSPISGHRSVSWYQQTPGQGLQFLFEYFSETQRNKGNFPGRFSGRQFSNSRSEMNVSTLELGDSALYLCASSLGGTSGHNEQFFGPGTRLTVL.

The count of this clone is one. J is TRBJ2-1 and V is TRBV7-9; TRBD1 matches 7 bases. V was pared by 5 bases and J by 5 bases, with 9 bases of the junction left unmatched. The CDR3 covers 15 residues. The germline CDR1 and CDR2 sequences are SEHNR and FQNEAQ (reference sequence). Here the CDR3 reads CASSARNDRDNEQFF. DNA of the CDR3: TGTGCCAGCAGCGCCAGAAATGACAGGGACAATGAGCAGTTCTTC.

This rearrangement joins TRBV18 to TRBJ1-5, with unresolved D. The CDR3 runs 13 residues. V was cut by 8 bases and J by 4 bases, with 12 bases left in between. Per the germline V gene, CDR1 is KGHSH and CDR2 is LQKENI. The CDR3 is CASGQQKNQPQHF. The CDR3 DNA sequence: TGTGCCAGCGGTCAACAGAAGAATCAGCCCCAGCATTTT.

The chain joins TRBV5-1 to TRBJ2-7, with 9 positions matching TRBD2. Looked up from germline, CDR1 is SGHRS and CDR2 is YFSETQ. The V segment lost 1 base and the J segment 5 bases; nucleotides outside the gene matches: 7. There are 15 residues in the CDR3. As DNA, the CDR3 is TGCGCCAGCAGCTTGTCACAGCGGGAGGTGAACGAGCAGTACTTC. Amino acid sequence: CASSLSQREVNEQYF.

V gene TRBV6-5 combines with J gene TRBJ1-2, with unresolved D. Trimming stripped 6 bases from V and 8 bases from J, with 13 bases between. CDR1 is MNHEY, CDR2 SVGAGI, per germline. This CDR3 comprises 12 residues. CDR3 bases: TGTGCCAGCAGGGAGTTTAGTGGGGGCTACACCTTC. Its translation is CASREFSGGYTF.

V is TRBV7-3 and J is TRBJ2-1; no definite D call. The V gene lost 4 bases and the J gene lost 7 bases, with 11 bases spanning the gap. Germline V lookup: CDR1 SGHTA, CDR2 FQGTGA. There are 13 residues in the CDR3. The CDR3 sequence is CASSSPSENEQFF. CDR3 in DNA: TGTGCCAGCAGCTCCCCATCGGAGAATGAGCAGTTCTTC.

V and J are TRBV10-3 and TRBJ2-2; the D gene is possibly TRBD2 (5 bases). The germline V gene encodes CDR1 ENHRY and CDR2 SYGVKD. V lost 10 bases and J lost 7, with 10 bases in between. This CDR3 region has 11 residues. The chain's CDR3 is CATNRGGELFF. The CDR3 DNA follows: TGTGCCACAAACCGGGGCGGGGAGCTGTTTTTT.

The chain employs TRBV9 and TRBJ2-2; TRBD2 matches 11 bases. V lost 4 bases and J lost 2; bases outside the gene matches: 4. CDR3 length: 16 amino acids. Germline V gene data show CDR1 as SGDLS and CDR2 as YYNGEE. CDR3 nucleotides: TGTGCCAGCAGCTCGACTAGCGGGGTAAACACCGGGGAGCTGTTTTTT. Protein: CASSSTSGVNTGELFF.

A single count supports this clone. The CDR3, as DNA: TGTGCCAGCAGCTTAGACAGTGTGAGCTACGAGCAGTACTTC. As protein: CASSLDSVSYEQYF. V usage is TRBV7-2 and J usage is TRBJ2-7; D remains ambiguous. The CDR3 consists of 14 residues. V lost 1 base and J lost 3, with 10 bases in between. Per germline, CDR1 SGHTA and CDR2 FQGNSA.

This clone was observed a few times. This chain links TRBV27 with TRBJ1-2; maybe TRBD1 (6 bases). V was pared by 4 bases and J by 4 bases, with 16 bases between. Germline loops: CDR1 MNHEY, CDR2 SMNVEV (reference sequence). The CDR3 length is 15 residues. CDR3: CASSSVSGAGYGYTF. The CDR3 nucleotides are TGTGCCAGCAGTTCCGTATCAGGGGCGGGCTATGGCTACACCTTC.

The chain carries TRBV7-9 and TRBJ1-3; 7 bases are shared with TRBD1. J lost 3 bases, V lost 5 bases, and 10 bases had no gene match. The germline V gene encodes CDR1 SEHNR and CDR2 FQNEAQ (reference sequence). CDR3 length: 16 amino acids. The DNA of the CDR3 is TGTGCCAGCAGCCCCTTCATAGGGGGCGGTGGAAACACCATATATTTT. Its translation: CASSPFIGGGGNTIYF.

This chain uses TRBV7-2 with TRBJ2-2, with TRBD1 matching over 10 bases. From germline, CDR1 is SGHTA and CDR2 FQGNSA. This CDR3 contains 14 residues. V gave up 8 bases and J gave up 2 bases; unmatched junction bases: 2. The CDR3 loop is CASRQGANTGELFF. CDR3 in DNA: TGTGCCAGCCGACAGGGGGCTAACACCGGGGAGCTGTTTTTT. The variable domain in full, completed from reference TRBV7-2 and TRBJ2-2, reads GAGVSQSPSNKVTEKGKDVELRCDPISGHTALYWYRQSLGQGLEFLIYFQGNSAPDKSGLPSDRFSAERTGGSVSTLTIQRTQQEDSAVYLCASRQGANTGELFFGEGSRLTVL.

The V and J genes are TRBV28 and TRBJ1-2; 9 positions agree with TRBD1. The germline CDR1 and CDR2 sequences are MDHEN and SYDVKM. V lost 8 bases, J lost 2 bases, and 6 bases stayed unmatched. This CDR3 contains 14 residues. The CDR3 protein is CASSGQGPNYGYTF. DNA of the CDR3: TGTGCCAGCTCGGGACAGGGCCCGAACTATGGCTACACCTTC.

The chain couples TRBV30 to TRBJ2-7; the match to TRBD1 covers 7 bases. The length of the CDR3 is 12 residues. CDR1 is GTSNPN, CDR2 SVGIG, per germline (reference sequence). J lost 6 bases, V lost 3 bases, and 5 bases had no gene match. In DNA form, the CDR3 reads TGTGCCTGGAGAGGACAGGTTTTCGAGCAGTACTTC. This codes for CAWRGQVFEQYF.

The chain is built from TRBV9 and TRBJ2-6, with 9 bases lining up with TRBD1. The germline V gene encodes CDR1 SGDLS and CDR2 YYNGEE. This CDR3 has 17 residues. The junction had 2 bases not matched to a gene; V was cut back by 0 bases and J by 1 base. The CDR3 loop reads CASSVGGQGSGANVLTF. The CDR3 nucleotides read TGTGCCAGCAGCGTAGGGGGACAGGGTTCTGGGGCCAACGTCCTGACTTTC.

J is TRBJ1-2 and V is TRBV4-1; no reliable D call. The CDR3 covers 15 residues. V lost 0 bases to trimming and J lost 6 bases, with 14 bases between them. Looked up from germline, CDR1 is MGHRA and CDR2 is YSYEKL. Here the CDR3 reads CASSQDPAGLNGYTF. CDR3 in DNA: TGCGCCAGCAGCCAAGATCCGGCGGGTCTCAATGGCTACACCTTC.

This sequence joins TRBV10-1 and TRBJ2-2, with D maybe TRBD2 (5 bases). V lost 9 bases to trimming and J lost 8 bases, with 10 bases between them. The CDR3 loop spans 11 amino acids. Germline V gene sequence: CDR1 WNHNN, CDR2 SYGVQD (reference sequence). CDR3 nucleotide sequence: TGCGCCAGTAATCGGGGAGGGGAGCTGTTTTTT. This sequence encodes CASNRGGELFF.

This chain uses TRBV12-3 or TRBV12-4 with TRBJ1-1; TRBD1 is a possible D gene (5 bases). The V end lost 5 bases, the J end lost 1 base, and 8 bases lay between the germline ends. The CDR3 runs 13 residues. The DNA for the CDR3 is TGTGCCAGCAGTACCACAGGGAACACTGAAGCTTTCTTT. Its protein product is CASSTTGNTEAFF.

The chain employs TRBV18 and TRBJ1-2; a weak D match, TRBD1 (5 bases). The V end lost 3 bases, the J end lost 5 bases, and 10 bases lay between the germline ends. The length of the CDR3 is 13 residues. The V gene's germline CDR1 is KGHSH and CDR2 LQKENI. The CDR3 DNA is TGTGCCAGCTCACCTGAGCAGGGATATGGCTACACCTTC. Its translation: CASSPEQGYGYTF.

The J gene is TRBJ1-1, the V gene TRBV10-3; D is possibly TRBD1 (5 bases). Germline values: CDR1 ENHRY, CDR2 SYGVKD. V lost 1 base, J lost 4 bases, and 13 bases lay in between. This CDR3 is 15 amino acids long. CDR3 in DNA: TGTGCCATCAGTGAGTTAAACTTCGGGGGCACTGAAGCTTTCTTT. Its translation: CAISELNFGGTEAFF.

The DNA of the CDR3 is TGTGCCCGCCAATTACTAGCGGGAGGGCCTCAGTTCTTC. It translates to CARQLLAGGPQFF. The chain recombines TRBV30 with TRBJ2-1, with 13 bases that match TRBD2. V was clipped by 8 bases and J by 13 bases; unmatched bases: 11. CDR3 length: 13 residues. Germline values: CDR1 GTSNPN, CDR2 SVGIG (reference sequence).

This rearrangement joins TRBV21-1 to TRBJ2-7; no check of the table's D call, TRBD2, against the DNA was made. TRBV21-1 is noted as a pseudogene. This CDR3 is built from 15 residues. The CDR3 loop reads CASSNSIEPSLEQYF. The DNA for the CDR3 is TGTGCCAGCAGCAATTCGATAGAACCCTCCCTCGAGCAGTACTTC.

The gene calls are TRBV5-1 and TRBJ2-7; TRBD2 aligns across 10 bases. The CDR3 has 16 amino acids. The J segment lost 1 base and the V segment lost 3 bases, leaving 7 bases of the junction unmatched. Germline values: CDR1 SGHRS, CDR2 YFSETQ. CDR3 sequence: CASSSASGSSSYEQYF. CDR3 bases: TGCGCCAGCAGCTCGGCTAGCGGGAGTTCTTCCTACGAGCAGTACTTC.

This clone was found once. V gene TRBV7-9 combines with J gene TRBJ1-3; D call uncertain. The V gene lost 2 bases and the J gene lost 4 bases, with 18 bases spanning the gap. CDR3 length equals 17 residues. The germline gives CDR1 SEHNR, CDR2 FQNEAQ (reference sequence). The CDR3 region has the DNA TGTGCCAGCAGCTTATCAGGCAACCAACCGGGAGGAAACACCATATATTTT. It yields the protein CASSLSGNQPGGNTIYF.

The chain combines TRBV7-3 with TRBJ2-5; TRBD1 agrees at 7 bases. V trimming: 5 bases; J trimming: 0 bases; junction bases outside the gene matches: 6. This CDR3 has 15 residues. CDR1 SGHTA and CDR2 FQGTGA come from the germline V gene. This CDR3 reads CASSPGQAYQETQYF. The CDR3 nucleotides are TGTGCCAGCAGCCCCGGACAGGCGTACCAAGAGACCCAGTACTTC.

V usage is TRBV28 and J usage is TRBJ1-1; unclear D gene. Germline values: CDR1 MDHEN, CDR2 SYDVKM. Trimming took 6 bases from V and 4 from J, leaving 15 bases between them. There are 14 residues in the CDR3. The chain's CDR3 is CASRTLAGGTEAFF. CDR3 bases: TGTGCCAGCAGAACGCTTGCGGGAGGCACTGAAGCTTTCTTT.

The CDR3 DNA sequence: TGCAGCGTTCGGGACAGGGGTCGGGAGCAGCCCCAGCATTTT. Translation: CSVRDRGREQPQHF. J is TRBJ1-5 and V is TRBV29-1; 10 nucleotides line up with TRBD1. This CDR3 has 14 residues. CDR1 and CDR2 from the germline V gene are SQVTM and ANQGSEA. The V gene end was trimmed by 5 bases and the J gene end by 7 bases; junction bases not matched to a gene: 8.

The chain links TRBV19 to TRBJ1-5, with 7 bases matching TRBD1. There are 17 residues in the CDR3. The V gene's germline CDR1 is LNHDA and CDR2 SQIVND (reference sequence). V lost 8 bases to trimming and J lost 0 bases; unmatched junction nucleotides: 13. CDR3 residues: CASHVGTETYSNQPQHF. CDR3 nucleotide sequence: TGTGCCAGTCACGTAGGGACAGAAACTTATAGCAATCAGCCCCAGCATTTT.

The chain joins TRBV27 to TRBJ2-1; TRBD1 matches at 7 bases. The V gene end was trimmed by 5 bases and the J gene end by 6 bases; junction bases not matched to a gene: 7. This CDR3 is 14 amino acids long. Germline V gene lookup returns CDR1 MNHEY and CDR2 SMNVEV (reference sequence). The CDR3 loop is CASSLTGAGNEQFF. In nucleotides, the CDR3 is TGTGCCAGCAGTCTAACAGGGGCAGGCAATGAGCAGTTCTTC.

The CDR3 spells CASSVGQRNYGYTF. CDR3 DNA sequence: TGTGCCAGTAGTGTGGGACAGAGGAACTATGGCTACACCTTC. The rearrangement links TRBV19 to TRBJ1-2; TRBD1 matches 7 bases. Unmatched junction bases numbered 5, after V lost 5 bases and J lost 2 bases. Germline CDR1 LNHDA, CDR2 SQIVND (reference sequence). The length of the CDR3 is 14 residues.

This chain uses TRBV28 with TRBJ2-3; a weak D match, TRBD1 (6 bases). Trimming cost V 3 bases and J 0 bases, with 10 bases left between them. This CDR3 spans 15 amino acids. From germline, CDR1 is MDHEN and CDR2 SYDVKM. CDR3 in DNA: TGTGCCAGCAGTTTGGGGACACCGAGCACAGATACGCAGTATTTT. As protein: CASSLGTPSTDTQYF.

The chain recombines TRBV28 with TRBJ2-7, with TRBD1 identical over 10 bases. Looked up from germline, CDR1 is MDHEN and CDR2 is SYDVKM. The CDR3 sequence is 20 residues long. The V gene end was trimmed by 7 bases and the J gene end by 6 bases; junction bases not matched to a gene: 27. The CDR3 DNA is TGTGCCAGCATCCCTAGTATGAGAACAAGGGGGGGACAGGGGTTTTCCGAGCAGTACTTC. This encodes CASIPSMRTRGGQGFSEQYF.